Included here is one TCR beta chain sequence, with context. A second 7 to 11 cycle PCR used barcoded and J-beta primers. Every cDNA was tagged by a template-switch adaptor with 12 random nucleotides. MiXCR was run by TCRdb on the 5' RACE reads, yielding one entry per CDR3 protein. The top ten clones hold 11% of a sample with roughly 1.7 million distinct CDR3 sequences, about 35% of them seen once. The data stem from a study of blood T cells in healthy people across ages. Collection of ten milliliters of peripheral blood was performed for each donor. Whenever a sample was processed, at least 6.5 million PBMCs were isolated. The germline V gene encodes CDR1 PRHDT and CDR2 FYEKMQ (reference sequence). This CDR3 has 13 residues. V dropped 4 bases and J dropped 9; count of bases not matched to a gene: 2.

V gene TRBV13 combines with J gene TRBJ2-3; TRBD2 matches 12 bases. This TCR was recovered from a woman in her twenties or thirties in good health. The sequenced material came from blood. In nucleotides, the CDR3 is TGTGCCAGCAGCTATCTAGCGGGGGGGACGCAGTATTTT. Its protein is CASSYLAGGTQYF.